These T cell receptor beta chains were read from a single sample in a study of blood T cell repertoires in COVID-19. Clones were read by immunoSEQ multiplex PCR, and TCRdb kept only the in-frame ones, dropping some. The data show about 83,000 clones, about nine tenths seen once. Material for sequencing was peripheral blood. The receptors stem from a human donor in a cohort sampled during active COVID-19. Each CDR3 is given with its conserved first and last residue. D genes are given only for firm matches. Rows give clone size only sometimes, using once, few, many, or a class for an expanded clone.

cdr3_nt,cdr3_aa,clone_size,j_call,v_call,d_call
TGTGCCAGCAGCTTAGTTGGAGGGAATCAGCCCCAGCATTTT,CASSLVGGNQPQHF,NA,TRBJ1-5,TRBV11-3,NA
TGTGCCTGGAGTGTCCCGGGACAGGTTCACAATGAGCAGTTCTTC,CAWSVPGQVHNEQFF,NA,TRBJ2-1,TRBV30,TRBD1
TGTGCCAGCTCTGACCCGAGAGGGACAGGGGAGGTCTATGGCTACACCTTC,CASSDPRGTGEVYGYTF,NA,TRBJ1-2,TRBV18,TRBD1
TGTGCCAGCAGCTTAACTCACTCCTACAATGAGCAGTTCTTC,CASSLTHSYNEQFF,NA,TRBJ2-1,TRBV7-3,NA
TGTGCCAGCTCACCCGGGCTAGCGGGGGGTACGTTGAACAATGAGCAGTTCTTC,CASSPGLAGGTLNNEQFF,NA,TRBJ2-1,TRBV18,TRBD2
TGTGCCAGCAGCCCGTCCGGTTTCGGGGAGCAGTACTTC,CASSPSGFGEQYF,NA,TRBJ2-7,TRBV7-2,NA
TGTGCCAGCAGCGCCGGGACAGGGTATGGCACAGATACGCAGTATTTT,CASSAGTGYGTDTQYF,NA,TRBJ2-3,TRBV7-2,TRBD1
TGTGCCACCAGTGATGAGATGGAAAAACTGTTTTTT,CATSDEMEKLFF,NA,TRBJ1-4,TRBV24-1,NA
TGCAGTGTGGCAGGGGGCACTGAAGCTTTCTTT,CSVAGGTEAFF,NA,TRBJ1-1,TRBV20-1,TRBD1
TGTGCCAGCAGCTTGGGGACTAGCGAGCTCACAGATACGCAGTATTTT,CASSLGTSELTDTQYF,once,TRBJ2-3,TRBV5-8,TRBD2
TGTGCCAGCAGCGCGGGACCCCTCGCCTACAATGAGCAGTTCTTC,CASSAGPLAYNEQFF,NA,TRBJ2-1,TRBV7-2,NA
TGCGCCAGCAGCATACAGCCAGGGATCCCTGAAGCTTTCTTT,CASSIQPGIPEAFF,NA,TRBJ1-1,TRBV5-1,NA
TGTGCCACCAGACTAGCGGGAGTAGGGGAGCAGTTCTTC,CATRLAGVGEQFF,NA,TRBJ2-1,TRBV25-1,TRBD2
TGTGCCAGCAGCCGGGACAGGCAAGAGACCCAGTACTTC,CASSRDRQETQYF,NA,TRBJ2-5,TRBV3-1/TRBV3-2,TRBD1
TGTGCCAGCAGCCTAACCCCGGGAAGCACAGATACGCAGTATTTT,CASSLTPGSTDTQYF,NA,TRBJ2-3,TRBV27,NA
TGTGCCATCAGGGGGGGAGAAGAGACCCAGTACTTC,CAIRGGEETQYF,NA,TRBJ2-5,TRBV10-3,NA
TGTGCCAGCTCTCAGGGTTATAGCAATCAGCCCCAGCATTTT,CASSQGYSNQPQHF,NA,TRBJ1-5,TRBV18,NA
TGTGCCAGCAGTGAATATTCTGAAAAACTGTTTTTT,CASSEYSEKLFF,NA,TRBJ1-4,TRBV6-1,NA
TGCAGTGCTAGTAAAGCGACCTCTGGAAACACCATATATTTT,CSASKATSGNTIYF,NA,TRBJ1-3,TRBV20-1,NA
TGTGCCAGCAGCTTGACTAACACCGGGGAGCTGTTTTTT,CASSLTNTGELFF,NA,TRBJ2-2,TRBV7-2,NA
TGTGCCAGCAGCGTACAGGGAGAGACCCAGTACTTC,CASSVQGETQYF,NA,TRBJ2-5,TRBV7-9,NA
TGTGCCAGCAGCCCCCGGGGGGCAGAGAACTATGGCTACACCTTC,CASSPRGAENYGYTF,NA,TRBJ1-2,TRBV7-2,NA
TGTGCCAGCAGTTTCTCGGTGAGCTCCTACGAGCAGTACTTC,CASSFSVSSYEQYF,NA,TRBJ2-7,TRBV3-1/TRBV3-2,NA
TGTGCCAGCAGTGAATTAGCGGGAGTTCAGTTCTTC,CASSELAGVQFF,NA,TRBJ2-1,TRBV9,TRBD2
TGTGCCAGCAGCTTAGGGGGCCAGGGTGAAAACACCATATATTTT,CASSLGGQGENTIYF,NA,TRBJ1-3,TRBV5-4,TRBD1
TGTGCCAGCAGCTTAGAGACTAGCGGAGAGACCCAGTACTTC,CASSLETSGETQYF,once,TRBJ2-5,TRBV7-6,TRBD2
TGTGCCAGCAGCCTCGACTGGACCGGGGAGCTGTTTTTT,CASSLDWTGELFF,NA,TRBJ2-2,TRBV9,NA
TGTGCCAGCGGATTGACAGCGAACACTGAAGCTTTCTTT,CASGLTANTEAFF,once,TRBJ1-1,TRBV6-6,NA
TGTGCCAGCAGCTTAGTTGGAGCGGGAGGATACGAGCAGTTCTTC,CASSLVGAGGYEQFF,NA,TRBJ2-1,TRBV7-2,TRBD2
TGTGCCAGCTCCCCAACTGACCCGGGGGGAAAACTGTTTTTT,CASSPTDPGGKLFF,once,TRBJ1-4,TRBV18,NA
TGTGCTAGTGGACAGGACGGAATTAATGAAAAACTGTTTTTT,CASGQDGINEKLFF,NA,TRBJ1-4,TRBV12-5,NA
TGTGCCAGCAGCCAAGGGGGCGCTTTTGGCTACACCTTC,CASSQGGAFGYTF,NA,TRBJ1-2,TRBV3-1/TRBV3-2,NA
TGCAGTGCTAGTGGTCTACAAGAGACCCAGTACTTC,CSASGLQETQYF,NA,TRBJ2-5,TRBV20-1,NA
TGCGCCAGCAGCTCCCACGGGACAGCCACTGAAGCTTTCTTT,CASSSHGTATEAFF,NA,TRBJ1-1,TRBV5-1,TRBD1
TGTGCCAGCAGTTTGGAGGGCGGCTCCTACGAGCAGTACTTC,CASSLEGGSYEQYF,NA,TRBJ2-7,TRBV27,NA
TGTGCCACCAGCAGAGATCCGGGGGAGGGCCGTGAGCAGTTCTTC,CATSRDPGEGREQFF,NA,TRBJ2-1,TRBV15,TRBD2
TGCGCCAGCAGCTGGACAGGGGGAGAGACCCAGTACTTC,CASSWTGGETQYF,NA,TRBJ2-5,TRBV5-1,TRBD1
TGTGCCAGCGGCTTCAGGGTAAGAGACATTCAGTACTTC,CASGFRVRDIQYF,NA,TRBJ2-4,TRBV6-5,NA
TGTGCCAGTAGTCGATCGGGACAGGGGGCTGGTGAAGCTTTCTTT,CASSRSGQGAGEAFF,NA,TRBJ1-1,TRBV19,TRBD1
TGTGCCAGCTCACCGCTCCGGGACAGGGGGTCTGGAAACACCATATATTTT,CASSPLRDRGSGNTIYF,NA,TRBJ1-3,TRBV18,TRBD1
TGTGCCAGCAGTTTAAGGGCGGGGGTACTTTCACCCCTCCACTTT,CASSLRAGVLSPLHF,NA,TRBJ1-6,TRBV27,NA
TGTGCCAGCAGCAAAGTGTGTAGAGGGGGATTGAGCACAGATACGCAGTATTTT,CASSKVCRGGLSTDTQYF,NA,TRBJ2-3,TRBV21-1,NA
TGTGCCAGTAGTATGAGGTTACAGGGGGATAACTATGGCTACACCTTC,CASSMRLQGDNYGYTF,NA,TRBJ1-2,TRBV19,TRBD1
TGTGCCACCAGTGACCCAACTAGCGGGATATACAATGAGCAGTTCTTC,CATSDPTSGIYNEQFF,NA,TRBJ2-1,TRBV24-1,TRBD2
TGTGCCATCAGTGAGAAGAGCTACGAGCAGTACTTC,CAISEKSYEQYF,NA,TRBJ2-7,TRBV10-3,NA
TGTGCCAGCAGTTTCCAGGGTGGCGAGCAGTTCTTC,CASSFQGGEQFF,once,TRBJ2-1,TRBV27,NA
TGTGCCAGCAGCTTACCAGGGTTCAATGAGCAGTTCTTC,CASSLPGFNEQFF,NA,TRBJ2-1,TRBV7-3,NA
TGTGCCAGCAGCCAAGTAAAGTTTCAAGATCAGGGGAGGAACACTGAAGCTTTCTTT,CASSQVKFQDQGRNTEAFF,NA,TRBJ1-1,TRBV4-2,NA
TGTGCCAGCTCACTAGAAGCCCGGGAGCAGTACTTC,CASSLEAREQYF,NA,TRBJ2-7,TRBV18,NA
TGCGCCAGCAGGGGGCAGAGTTTGGGAGGAACTGAAGCTTTCTTT,CASRGQSLGGTEAFF,NA,TRBJ1-1,TRBV5-1,NA
TGTGCCAGCAGTTACTCCCGAGGGAATGAGCAGTTCTTC,CASSYSRGNEQFF,NA,TRBJ2-1,TRBV6-2/TRBV6-3,NA
TGTGCCAGCAGCTTACTGCTAGCGGGGGTCAATGAGCAGTTCTTC,CASSLLLAGVNEQFF,once,TRBJ2-1,TRBV7-9,TRBD2
TGCAGTGCTAGTACCGGGAAATATGGCTACACCTTC,CSASTGKYGYTF,once,TRBJ1-2,TRBV20-1,NA
TGTGCCAGCAGGGACAGTGGAAGGAAGATGAACACTGAAGCTTTCTTT,CASRDSGRKMNTEAFF,medium-sized,TRBJ1-1,TRBV3-1/TRBV3-2,NA
TGCGCCAGCAGCCCCTCGCCAGGGCAGAATTCACCCCTCCACTTT,CASSPSPGQNSPLHF,NA,TRBJ1-6,TRBV5-1,NA